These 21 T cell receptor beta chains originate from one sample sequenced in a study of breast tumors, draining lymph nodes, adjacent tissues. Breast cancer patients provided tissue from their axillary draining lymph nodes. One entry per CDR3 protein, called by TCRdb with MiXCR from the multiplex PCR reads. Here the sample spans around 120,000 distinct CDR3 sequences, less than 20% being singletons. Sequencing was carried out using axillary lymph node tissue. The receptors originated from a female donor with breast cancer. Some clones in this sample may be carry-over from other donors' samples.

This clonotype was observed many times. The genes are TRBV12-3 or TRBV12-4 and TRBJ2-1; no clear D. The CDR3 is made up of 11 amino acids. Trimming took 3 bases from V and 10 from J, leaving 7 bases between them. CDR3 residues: CASSFHGEQFF. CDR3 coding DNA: TGTGCCAGCAGTTTCCATGGAGAGCAGTTCTTC.

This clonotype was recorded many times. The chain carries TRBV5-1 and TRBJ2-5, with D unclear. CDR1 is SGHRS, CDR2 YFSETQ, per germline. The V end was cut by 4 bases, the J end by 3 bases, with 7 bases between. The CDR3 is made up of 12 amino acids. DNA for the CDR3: TGCGCCAGCAGCCGAACCGAAGAGACCCAGTACTTC. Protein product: CASSRTEETQYF.

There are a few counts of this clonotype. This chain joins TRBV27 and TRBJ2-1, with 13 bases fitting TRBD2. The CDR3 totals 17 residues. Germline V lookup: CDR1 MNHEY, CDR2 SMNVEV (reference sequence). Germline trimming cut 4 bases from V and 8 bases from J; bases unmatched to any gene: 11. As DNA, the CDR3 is TGTGCCAGCAGTTCTTTGCAAGGACTAGCGGGAGTTCATGAGCAGTTCTTC. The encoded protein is CASSSLQGLAGVHEQFF.

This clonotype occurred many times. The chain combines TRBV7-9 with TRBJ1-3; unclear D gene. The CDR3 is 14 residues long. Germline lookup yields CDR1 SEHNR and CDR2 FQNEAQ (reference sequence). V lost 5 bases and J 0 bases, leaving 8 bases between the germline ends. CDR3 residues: CASSPSGSGNTIYF. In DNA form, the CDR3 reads TGTGCCAGCAGCCCGTCGGGCTCTGGAAACACCATATATTTT.

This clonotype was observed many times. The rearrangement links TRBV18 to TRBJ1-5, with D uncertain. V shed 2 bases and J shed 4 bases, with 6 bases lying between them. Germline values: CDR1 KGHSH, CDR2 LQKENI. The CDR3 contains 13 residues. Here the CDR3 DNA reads TGTGCCAGCTCACCATCGGGGAATCAGCCCCAGCATTTT. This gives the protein CASSPSGNQPQHF.

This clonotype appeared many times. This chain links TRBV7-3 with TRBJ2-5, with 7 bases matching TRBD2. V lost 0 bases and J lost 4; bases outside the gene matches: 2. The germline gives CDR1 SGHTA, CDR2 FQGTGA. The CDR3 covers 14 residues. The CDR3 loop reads CASSLTASGETQYF. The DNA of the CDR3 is TGTGCCAGCAGCTTAACGGCTAGCGGAGAGACCCAGTACTTC.

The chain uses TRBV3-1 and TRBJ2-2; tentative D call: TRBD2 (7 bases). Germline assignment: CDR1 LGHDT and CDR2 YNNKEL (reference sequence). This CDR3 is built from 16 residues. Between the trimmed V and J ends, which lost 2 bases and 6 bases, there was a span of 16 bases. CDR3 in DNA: TGTGCCAGCAGCCAAATCCCCACGGGGGGCGCCGGGGAGCTGTTTTTT. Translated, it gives CASSQIPTGGAGELFF.

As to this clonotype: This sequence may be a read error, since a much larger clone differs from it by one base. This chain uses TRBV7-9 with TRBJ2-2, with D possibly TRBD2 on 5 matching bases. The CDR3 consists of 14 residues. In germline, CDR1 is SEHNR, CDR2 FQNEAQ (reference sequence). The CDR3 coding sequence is TGTGCCAGCAGCGTAATGGGAAACACCGGGGAGCTGTCTTTT. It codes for CASSVMGNTGELSF.

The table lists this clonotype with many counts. DNA of the CDR3: TGTGCCAGCAGCTTTTCCGGGACAGGGTTTGGTGGCTACACCTTC. This codes for CASSFSGTGFGGYTF. The chain recombines TRBV5-8 with TRBJ1-2; 9 nucleotides line up with TRBD1. Looked up from germline, CDR1 is SGHTS and CDR2 is YDEGEE. V gave up 2 bases and J gave up 7 bases; unmatched junction bases: 9. The CDR3 length is 15 residues.

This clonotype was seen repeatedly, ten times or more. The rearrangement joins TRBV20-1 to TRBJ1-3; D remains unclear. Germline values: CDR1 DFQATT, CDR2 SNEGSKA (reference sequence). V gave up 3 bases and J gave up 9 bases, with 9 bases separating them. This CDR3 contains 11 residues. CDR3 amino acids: CSASPGLTIYF. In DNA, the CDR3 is TGCAGTGCTAGCCCCGGACTCACCATATATTTT.

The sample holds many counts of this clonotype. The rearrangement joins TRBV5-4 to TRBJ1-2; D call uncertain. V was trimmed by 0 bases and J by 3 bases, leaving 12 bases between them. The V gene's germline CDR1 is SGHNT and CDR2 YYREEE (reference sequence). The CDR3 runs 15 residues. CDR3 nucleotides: TGTGCCAGCAGCTTGGCCCCAGTTCCTTACTATGGCTACACCTTC. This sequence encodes CASSLAPVPYYGYTF.

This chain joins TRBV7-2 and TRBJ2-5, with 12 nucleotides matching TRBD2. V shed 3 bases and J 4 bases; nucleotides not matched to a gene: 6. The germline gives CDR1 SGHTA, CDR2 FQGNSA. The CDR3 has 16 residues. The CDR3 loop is CASSFDLAGGGETQYF. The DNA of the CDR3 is TGTGCCAGCAGCTTTGACCTAGCGGGGGGGGGAGAGACCCAGTACTTC.

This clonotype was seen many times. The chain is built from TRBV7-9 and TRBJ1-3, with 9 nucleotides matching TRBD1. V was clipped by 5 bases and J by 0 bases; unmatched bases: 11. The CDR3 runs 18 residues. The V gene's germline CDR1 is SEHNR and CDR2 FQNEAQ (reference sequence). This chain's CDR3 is CASSPRPGTGHSGNTIYF. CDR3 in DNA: TGTGCCAGCAGCCCACGTCCCGGGACAGGGCACTCTGGAAACACCATATATTTT.

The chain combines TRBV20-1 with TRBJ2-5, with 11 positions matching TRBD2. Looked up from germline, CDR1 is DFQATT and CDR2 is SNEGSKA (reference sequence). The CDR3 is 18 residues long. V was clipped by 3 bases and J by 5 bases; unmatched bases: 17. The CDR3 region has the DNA TGCAGTGCTAGGGCCCTTCTAAGGGGTAGCGGGAGGGCGGAGACCCAGTACTTC. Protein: CSARALLRGSGRAETQYF.

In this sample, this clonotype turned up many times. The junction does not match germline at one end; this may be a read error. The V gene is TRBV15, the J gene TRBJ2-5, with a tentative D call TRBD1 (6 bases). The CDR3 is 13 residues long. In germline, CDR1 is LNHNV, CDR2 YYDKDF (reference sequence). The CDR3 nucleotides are TGTGCCACCAGCGGAGACAGGATGAAGACCCAGTACTTC. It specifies CATSGDRMKTQYF.

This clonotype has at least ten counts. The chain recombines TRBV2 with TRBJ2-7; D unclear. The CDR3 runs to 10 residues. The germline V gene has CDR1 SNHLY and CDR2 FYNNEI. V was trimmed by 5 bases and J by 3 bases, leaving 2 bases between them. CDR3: CASSHYEQYF. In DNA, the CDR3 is TGTGCCAGCAGTCACTACGAGCAGTACTTC.

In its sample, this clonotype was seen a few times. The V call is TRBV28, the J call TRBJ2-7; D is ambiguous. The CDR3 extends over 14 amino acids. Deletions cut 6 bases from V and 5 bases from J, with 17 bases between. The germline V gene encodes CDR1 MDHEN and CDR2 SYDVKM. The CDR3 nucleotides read TGTGCCAGCAGGTTAAGCGATCGAGGTAACGAGCAGTACTTC. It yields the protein CASRLSDRGNEQYF.

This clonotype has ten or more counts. The CDR3 coding sequence is TGCAGTGCTACAAACTGGGACAGAGATCAAGAGACCCAGTACTTC. Translating gives CSATNWDRDQETQYF. The chain has TRBV20-1 and TRBJ2-5, with 7 bases identical to TRBD1. CDR3 length equals 15 residues. The germline V gene encodes CDR1 DFQATT and CDR2 SNEGSKA (reference sequence). J gave up 2 bases and V 4 bases, and 10 bases lay outside the gene matches.

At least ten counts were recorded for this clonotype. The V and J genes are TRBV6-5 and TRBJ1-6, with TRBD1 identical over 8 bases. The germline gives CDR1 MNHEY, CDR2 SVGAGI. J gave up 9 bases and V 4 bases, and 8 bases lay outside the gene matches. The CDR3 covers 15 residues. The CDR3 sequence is CASSSGGYRGSPLHF. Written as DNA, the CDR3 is TGTGCCAGCAGTTCAGGGGGCTATAGGGGTTCACCCCTCCACTTT.

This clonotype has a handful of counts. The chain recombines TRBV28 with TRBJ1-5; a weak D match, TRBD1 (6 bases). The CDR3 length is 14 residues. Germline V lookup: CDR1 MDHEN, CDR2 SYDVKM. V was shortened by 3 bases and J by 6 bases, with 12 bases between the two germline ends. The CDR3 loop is CASSFSGGPQPQHF. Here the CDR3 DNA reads TGTGCCAGCAGTTTCAGCGGGGGGCCTCAGCCCCAGCATTTT. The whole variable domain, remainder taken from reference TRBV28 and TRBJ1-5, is DVKVTQSSRYLVKRTGEKVFLECVQDMDHENMFWYRQDPGLGLRLIYFSYDVKMKEKGDIPEGYSVSREKKERFSLILESASTNQTSMYLCASSFSGGPQPQHFGDGTRLSIL.

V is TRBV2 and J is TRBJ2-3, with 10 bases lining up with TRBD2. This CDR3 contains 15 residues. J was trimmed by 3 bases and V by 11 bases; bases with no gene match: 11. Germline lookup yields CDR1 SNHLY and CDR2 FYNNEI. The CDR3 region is CAGNKAGGRTDTQYF. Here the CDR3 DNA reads TGTGCCGGCAATAAAGCGGGGGGGCGGACAGATACGCAGTATTTT.